This T cell receptor beta chain was sequenced during a study of cytomegalovirus exposure and HLA in healthy donors. Findings and limits, study-wide: Apparent HLA restriction characterized most CMV-associated TCR beta chains in a later analysis.

PCR primers comprised 60 Vbeta and 13 Jbeta primers. Sequencing used immunoSEQ multiplex PCR; TCRdb keeps in-frame clones, though not all of them. Here the sample spans 85,000 to 130,000 clones, 75% being singletons. Note on this clone: The antigen is unknown.

The clonotype originates from a male donor in good health and CMV-seropositive. Sequencing was carried out using PBMCs.

CDR3 nucleotide sequence: TGTGCCAGCAGCGTAGCCTCCGAAGCTTTCTTT. Protein sequence: CASSVASEAFF. The chain uses TRBV9 and TRBJ1-1; D not certain. Germline V CDR1 and CDR2: SGDLS, YYNGEE. The CDR3 is made up of 11 amino acids. V was shortened by 0 bases and J by 8 bases, with 5 bases between the two germline ends.